The TCR beta chain described here comes from a study of shared clonotypes between healthy human individuals. From germline, CDR1 is MGHRA and CDR2 YSYEKL. V lost 3 bases and J 2 bases, leaving 10 bases between the germline ends. This CDR3 is built from 15 residues. Details on this clone: The antigen remains unidentified.

Study-wide results and limits: The represented genetic and exposure-history diversity was limited by the small number of donors.

Naive CD8 cells lacked CD45RO, underwent positive selection for CCR7 and left out terminally differentiated effector memory CD45RA+ cells. Every donor, a Caucasian adult, lived in Nashville, Tennessee. Produced via immunoSEQ multiplex PCR; TCRdb's table is partial and in-frame only. The table has about 2.2 million clones, 93% seen once. The chain uses TRBV4-1 and TRBJ2-2; D gene ambiguous. This sequence originates from a young man in good health. Some clones in this sample may be carry-over from other donors' samples. Input material: naive CD8+ T cells from PBMCs. The chain's CDR3 is CASSQDGYNTGELFF. Written as DNA, the CDR3 is TGCGCCAGCAGCCAGGATGGCTACAACACCGGGGAGCTGTTTTTT.